The T cell receptor (beta chain) under discussion was sequenced for a study of early T cells in non-severe SARS-CoV-2 infection. About the research overall: Whole-blood bulk RNA, unsorted, was sequenced, and chains were unpaired.

As to this clonotype: Its antigen is not known.

Notes on the study in general: Matching against VDJdb likely underestimated virus-specific expansions, favoring anti-spike CD8.

Trimming shortened V by 0 bases and J by 3 bases, and 15 bases separated the two germline ends. CDR3 size: 17 residues. Germline CDR1 and CDR2: MNHEY and SVGAGI. Individual cDNA molecules carried attached unique molecular identifiers. TCRdb reprocessed the 5' RACE reads with MiXCR, giving one entry per CDR3 protein. The sample has about 58,000 distinct CDR3 sequences; about 8% are singletons. The chain uses TRBV6-5 and TRBJ1-3; the D is unclear. Input material: whole blood. This TCR was sampled from an adult who was a healthcare worker with PCR-confirmed SARS-CoV-2 infection or an uninfected control (not recorded which). The CDR3 DNA reads TGTGCCAGCAGTTACTCGACGGCGCAGGCTGGTGGAAACACCATATATTTT. This gives the protein CASSYSTAQAGGNTIYF.